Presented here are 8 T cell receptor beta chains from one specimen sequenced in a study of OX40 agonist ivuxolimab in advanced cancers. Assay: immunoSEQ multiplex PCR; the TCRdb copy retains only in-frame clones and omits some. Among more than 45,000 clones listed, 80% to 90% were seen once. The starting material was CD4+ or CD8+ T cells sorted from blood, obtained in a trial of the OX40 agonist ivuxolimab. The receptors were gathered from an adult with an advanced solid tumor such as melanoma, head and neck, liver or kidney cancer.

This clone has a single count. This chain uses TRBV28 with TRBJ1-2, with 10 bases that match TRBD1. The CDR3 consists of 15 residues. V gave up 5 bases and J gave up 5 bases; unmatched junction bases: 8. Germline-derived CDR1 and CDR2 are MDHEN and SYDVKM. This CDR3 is CASSPPDRGIYGYTF. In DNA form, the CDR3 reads TGTGCCAGCAGTCCTCCGGACAGGGGGATTTATGGCTACACCTTC.

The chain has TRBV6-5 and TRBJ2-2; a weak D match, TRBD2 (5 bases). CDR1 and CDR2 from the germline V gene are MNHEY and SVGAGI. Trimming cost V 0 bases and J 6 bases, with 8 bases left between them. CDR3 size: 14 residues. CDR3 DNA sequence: TGTGCCAGCAGTTACTCGAACGGGGCCGGGGAGCTGTTTTTT. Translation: CASSYSNGAGELFF.

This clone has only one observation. Here the CDR3 DNA reads TGTGCCAGCAGTTACCCGGAGGGAATGAATGGCTACACCTTC. This translates into CASSYPEGMNGYTF. The gene calls are TRBV6-6 and TRBJ1-2, with D uncertain. The CDR3 is 14 residues long. Germline assignment: CDR1 MNHNY and CDR2 SVGAGI (reference sequence). The ends were cut back, 2 bases at V and 6 bases at J, with 13 bases in the middle.

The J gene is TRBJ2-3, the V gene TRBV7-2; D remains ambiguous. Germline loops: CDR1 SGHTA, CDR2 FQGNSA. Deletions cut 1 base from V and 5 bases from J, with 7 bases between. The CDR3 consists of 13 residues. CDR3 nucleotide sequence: TGTGCCAGCAGCTTAGGGCAGCAAGATACGCAGTATTTT. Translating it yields CASSLGQQDTQYF.

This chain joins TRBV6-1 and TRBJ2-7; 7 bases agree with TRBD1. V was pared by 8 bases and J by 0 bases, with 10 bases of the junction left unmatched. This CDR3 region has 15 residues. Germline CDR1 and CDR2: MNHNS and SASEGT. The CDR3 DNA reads TGTGCCAGCTCAGTGAAGTGGGACAGCTCCTACGAGCAGTACTTC. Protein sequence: CASSVKWDSSYEQYF.

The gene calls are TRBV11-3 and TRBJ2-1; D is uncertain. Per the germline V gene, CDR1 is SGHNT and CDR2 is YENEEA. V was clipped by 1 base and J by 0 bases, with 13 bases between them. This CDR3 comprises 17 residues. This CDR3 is CASSLVYGTDSYNEQFF. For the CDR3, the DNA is TGTGCCAGCAGCTTAGTTTATGGAACAGACTCCTACAATGAGCAGTTCTTC.

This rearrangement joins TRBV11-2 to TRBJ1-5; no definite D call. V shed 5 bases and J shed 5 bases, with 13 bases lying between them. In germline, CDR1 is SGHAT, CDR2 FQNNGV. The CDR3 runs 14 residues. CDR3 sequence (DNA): TGTGCCAGCAGCAAAGGACGGTGGGATCAGCCCCAGCATTTT. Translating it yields CASSKGRWDQPQHF.

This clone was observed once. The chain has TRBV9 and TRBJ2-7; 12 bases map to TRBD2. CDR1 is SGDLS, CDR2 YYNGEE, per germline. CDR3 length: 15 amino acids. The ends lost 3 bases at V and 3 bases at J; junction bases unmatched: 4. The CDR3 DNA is TGTGCCAGCAGCGAACTAGCGGGGGGCGGCTACGAGCAGTACTTC. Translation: CASSELAGGGYEQYF.